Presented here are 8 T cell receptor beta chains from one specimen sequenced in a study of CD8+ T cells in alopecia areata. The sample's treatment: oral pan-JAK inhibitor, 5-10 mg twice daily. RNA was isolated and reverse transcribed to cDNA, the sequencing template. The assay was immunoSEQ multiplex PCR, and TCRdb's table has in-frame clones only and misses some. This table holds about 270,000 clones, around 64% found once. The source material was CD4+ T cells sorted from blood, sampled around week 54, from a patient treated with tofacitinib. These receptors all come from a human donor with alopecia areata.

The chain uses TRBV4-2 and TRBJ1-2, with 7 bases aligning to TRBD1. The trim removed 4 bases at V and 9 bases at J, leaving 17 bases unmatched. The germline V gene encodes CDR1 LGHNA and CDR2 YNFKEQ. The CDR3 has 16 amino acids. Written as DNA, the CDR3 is TGTGCCAGCAGCCCCGAGGGGCAGGGGGGGACTATGAGCTACACCTTC. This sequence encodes CASSPEGQGGTMSYTF.

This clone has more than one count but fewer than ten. This CDR3 reads CASSYSWTGGEKLFF. The DNA of the CDR3 is TGTGCCAGCAGTTACTCCTGGACAGGCGGTGAAAAACTGTTTTTT. The genes are TRBV6-5 and TRBJ1-4; 7 nucleotides align to TRBD1. CDR1 is MNHEY, CDR2 SVGAGI, per germline. The CDR3 runs 15 residues. With 0 bases clipped from V and 7 bases from J, the junction kept 5 bases outside the gene matches.

For the CDR3, the DNA is TGTGCCAGCAGCGTCTCCCTAGCGGGGGCCATAAGGTTCTTC. This gives the protein CASSVSLAGAIRFF. This chain uses TRBV9 with TRBJ2-1; 10 positions match TRBD2. CDR1 is SGDLS, CDR2 YYNGEE, per germline. The V segment lost 2 bases and the J segment 15 bases; nucleotides outside the gene matches: 11. The CDR3 is made up of 14 amino acids.

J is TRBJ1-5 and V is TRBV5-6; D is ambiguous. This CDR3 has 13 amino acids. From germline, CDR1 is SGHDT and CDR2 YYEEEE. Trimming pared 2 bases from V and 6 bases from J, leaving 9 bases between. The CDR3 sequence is CASSLGGTQPQHF. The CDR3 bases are TGTGCCAGCAGCTTAGGAGGAACTCAGCCCCAGCATTTT.

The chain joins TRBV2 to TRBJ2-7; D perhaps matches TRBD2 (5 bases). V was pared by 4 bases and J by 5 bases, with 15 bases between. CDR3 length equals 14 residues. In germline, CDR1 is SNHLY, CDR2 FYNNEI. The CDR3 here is CASSAHGLRDEQYF. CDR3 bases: TGTGCCAGCAGTGCCCACGGCCTGAGGGACGAGCAGTACTTC.

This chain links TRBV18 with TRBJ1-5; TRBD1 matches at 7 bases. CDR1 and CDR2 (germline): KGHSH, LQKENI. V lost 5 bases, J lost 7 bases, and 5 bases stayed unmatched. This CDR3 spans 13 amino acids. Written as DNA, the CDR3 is TGTGCCAGCTCAAGCGACAGGGTCCAGCCCCAGCATTTT. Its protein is CASSSDRVQPQHF.

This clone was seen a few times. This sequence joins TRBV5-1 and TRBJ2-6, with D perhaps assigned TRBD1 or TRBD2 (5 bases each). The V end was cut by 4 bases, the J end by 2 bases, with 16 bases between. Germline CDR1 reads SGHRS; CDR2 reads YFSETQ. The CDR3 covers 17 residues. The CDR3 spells CASSPLGGRTGANVLTF. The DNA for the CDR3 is TGCGCCAGCAGCCCCCTTGGGGGTAGGACTGGGGCCAACGTCCTGACTTTC.

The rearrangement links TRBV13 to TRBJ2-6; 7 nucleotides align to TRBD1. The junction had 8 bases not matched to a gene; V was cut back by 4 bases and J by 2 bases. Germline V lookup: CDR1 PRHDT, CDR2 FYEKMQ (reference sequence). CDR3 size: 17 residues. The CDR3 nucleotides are TGTGCCAGCAGCTCCAGCAATACAGGGGCTGGGGCCAACGTCCTGACTTTC. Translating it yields CASSSSNTGAGANVLTF.